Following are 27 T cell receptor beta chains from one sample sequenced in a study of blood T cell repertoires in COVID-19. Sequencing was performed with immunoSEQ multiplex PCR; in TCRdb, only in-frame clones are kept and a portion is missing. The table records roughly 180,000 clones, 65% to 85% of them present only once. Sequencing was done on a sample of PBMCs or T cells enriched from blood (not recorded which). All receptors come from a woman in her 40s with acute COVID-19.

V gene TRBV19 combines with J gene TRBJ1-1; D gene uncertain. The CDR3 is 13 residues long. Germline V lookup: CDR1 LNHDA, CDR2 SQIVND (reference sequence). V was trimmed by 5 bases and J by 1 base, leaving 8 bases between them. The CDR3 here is CASSVGRNTEAFF. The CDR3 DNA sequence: TGTGCCAGTAGTGTTGGGCGGAACACTGAAGCTTTCTTT.

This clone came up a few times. CDR3 nucleotides: TGTGCCAGCAGTCGGACTAGCGGTACCTACGAGCAGTACTTC. Amino acids: CASSRTSGTYEQYF. The rearrangement uses TRBV2 and TRBJ2-7, with 10 positions matching TRBD2. The CDR3 sequence is 14 residues long. Germline CDR1 is SNHLY and CDR2 is FYNNEI. After removal of 5 bases from V and 2 bases from J, the junction contained 3 bases not matched to a gene.

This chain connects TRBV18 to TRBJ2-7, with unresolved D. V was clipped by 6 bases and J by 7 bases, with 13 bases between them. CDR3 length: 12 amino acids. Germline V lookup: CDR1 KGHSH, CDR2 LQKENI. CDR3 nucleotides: TGTGCCAGCTCGTCCCGGGTGGAGGAGCAGTACTTC. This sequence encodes CASSSRVEEQYF.

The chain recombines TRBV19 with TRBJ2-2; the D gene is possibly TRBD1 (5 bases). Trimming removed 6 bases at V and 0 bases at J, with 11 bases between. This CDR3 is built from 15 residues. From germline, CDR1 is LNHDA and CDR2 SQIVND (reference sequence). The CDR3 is CASRETAPNTGELFF. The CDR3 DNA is TGTGCCAGTAGAGAGACAGCCCCGAACACCGGGGAGCTGTTTTTT.

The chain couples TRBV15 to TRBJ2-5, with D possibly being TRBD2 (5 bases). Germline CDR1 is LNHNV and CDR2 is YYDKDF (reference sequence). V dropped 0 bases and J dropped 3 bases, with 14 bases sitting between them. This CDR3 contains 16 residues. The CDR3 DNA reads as TGTGCCACCAGCAGAGATCCCTCACGACTAAAAGAGACCCAGTACTTC. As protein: CATSRDPSRLKETQYF.

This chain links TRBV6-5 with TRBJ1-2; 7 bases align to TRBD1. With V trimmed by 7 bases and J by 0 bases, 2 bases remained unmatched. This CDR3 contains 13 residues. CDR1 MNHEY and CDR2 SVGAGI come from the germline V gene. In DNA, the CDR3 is TGTGCCAGCAAACAGGGGACTAACTATGGCTACACCTTC. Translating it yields CASKQGTNYGYTF.

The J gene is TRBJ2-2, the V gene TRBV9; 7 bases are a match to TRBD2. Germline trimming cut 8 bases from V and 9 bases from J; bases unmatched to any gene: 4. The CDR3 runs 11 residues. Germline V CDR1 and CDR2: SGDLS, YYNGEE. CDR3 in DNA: TGTGCCAGTTCGGGAGGCCGGGAGCTGTTTTTT. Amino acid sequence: CASSGGRELFF.

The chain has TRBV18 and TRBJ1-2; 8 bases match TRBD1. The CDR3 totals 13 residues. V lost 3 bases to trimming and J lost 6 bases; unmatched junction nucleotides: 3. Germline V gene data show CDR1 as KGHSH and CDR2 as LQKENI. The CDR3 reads CASSPDRGHGYTF. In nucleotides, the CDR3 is TGTGCCAGCTCACCTGACAGGGGTCATGGCTACACCTTC.

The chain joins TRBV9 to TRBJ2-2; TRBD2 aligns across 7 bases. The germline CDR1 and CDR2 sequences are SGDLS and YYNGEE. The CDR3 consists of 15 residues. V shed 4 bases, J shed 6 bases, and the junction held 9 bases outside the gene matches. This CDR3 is CASSLEAGRAGELFF. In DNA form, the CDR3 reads TGTGCCAGCAGCCTTGAAGCGGGGCGGGCCGGGGAGCTGTTTTTT. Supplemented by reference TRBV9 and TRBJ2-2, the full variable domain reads DSGVTQTPKHLITATGQRVTLRCSPRSGDLSVYWYQQSLDQGLQFLIQYYNGEERAKGNILERFSAQQFPDLHSELNLSSLELGDSALYFCASSLEAGRAGELFFGEGSRLTVL.

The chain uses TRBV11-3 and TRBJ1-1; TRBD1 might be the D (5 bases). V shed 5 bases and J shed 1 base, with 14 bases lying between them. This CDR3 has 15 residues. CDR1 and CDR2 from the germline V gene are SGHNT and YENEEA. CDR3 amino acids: CASSLLRGGNTEAFF. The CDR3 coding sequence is TGTGCCAGCAGCCTTCTTCGGGGGGGGAACACTGAAGCTTTCTTT.

CDR3 DNA sequence: TGTGCCAGCAGTGTAGCGGGACTGACGGGAGAGCAGTTCTTC. It translates to CASSVAGLTGEQFF. V usage is TRBV25-1 and J usage is TRBJ2-1; 8 bases match TRBD2. The length of the CDR3 is 14 residues. CDR1 MGHDK and CDR2 SYGVNS come from the germline V gene. V trimming: 4 bases; J trimming: 10 bases; junction bases outside the gene matches: 9.

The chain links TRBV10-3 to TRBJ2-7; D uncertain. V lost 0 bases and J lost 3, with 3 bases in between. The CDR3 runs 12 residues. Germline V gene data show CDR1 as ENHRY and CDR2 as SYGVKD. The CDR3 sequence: CAISESNYEQYF. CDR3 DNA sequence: TGTGCCATCAGTGAGTCCAACTACGAGCAGTACTTC.

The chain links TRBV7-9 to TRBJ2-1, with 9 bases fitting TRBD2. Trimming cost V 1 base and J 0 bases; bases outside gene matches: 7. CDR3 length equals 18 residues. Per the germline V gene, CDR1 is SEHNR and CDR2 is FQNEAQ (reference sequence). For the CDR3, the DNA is TGTGCCAGCAGCTTAGACGAAGGACTAGCGAGCTCCTACAATGAGCAGTTCTTC. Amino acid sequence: CASSLDEGLASSYNEQFF. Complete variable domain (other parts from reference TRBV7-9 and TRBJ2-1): DTGVSQNPRHKITKRGQNVTFRCDPISEHNRLYWYRQTLGQGPEFLTYFQNEAQLEKSRLLSDRFSAERPKGSFSTLEIQRTEQGDSAMYLCASSLDEGLASSYNEQFFGPGTRLTVL.

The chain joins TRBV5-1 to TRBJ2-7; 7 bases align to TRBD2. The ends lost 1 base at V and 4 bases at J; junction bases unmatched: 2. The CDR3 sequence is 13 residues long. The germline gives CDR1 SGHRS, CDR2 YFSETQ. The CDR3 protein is CASSLMGGYEQYF. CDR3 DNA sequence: TGCGCCAGCAGCTTGATGGGGGGGTACGAGCAGTACTTC.

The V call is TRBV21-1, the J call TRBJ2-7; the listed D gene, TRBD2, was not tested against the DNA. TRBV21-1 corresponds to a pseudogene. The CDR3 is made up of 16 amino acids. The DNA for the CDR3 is TGTGCCAGCAGCAAAGCAATACGGGAGTGGACCTACGAGCAGTACGTC. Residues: CASSKAIREWTYEQYV.

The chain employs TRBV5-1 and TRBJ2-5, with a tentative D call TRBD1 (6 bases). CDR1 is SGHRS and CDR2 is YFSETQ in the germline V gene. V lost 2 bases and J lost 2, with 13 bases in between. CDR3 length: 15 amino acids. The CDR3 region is CASSLTGNEQETQYF. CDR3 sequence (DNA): TGCGCCAGCAGCTTAACAGGGAACGAGCAAGAGACCCAGTACTTC.

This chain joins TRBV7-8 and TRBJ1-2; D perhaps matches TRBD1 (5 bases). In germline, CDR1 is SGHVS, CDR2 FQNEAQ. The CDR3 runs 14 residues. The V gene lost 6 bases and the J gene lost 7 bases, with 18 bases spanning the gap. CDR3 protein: CASSRLVSQGGYTF. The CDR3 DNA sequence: TGTGCCAGCAGTAGATTGGTCTCCCAGGGTGGCTACACCTTC.

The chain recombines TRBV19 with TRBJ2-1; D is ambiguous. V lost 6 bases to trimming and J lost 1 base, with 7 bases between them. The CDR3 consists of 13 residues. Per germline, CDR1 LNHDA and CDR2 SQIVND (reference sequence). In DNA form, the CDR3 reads TGTGCCAGTAGGAACAGTTCCTACAATGAGCAGTTCTTC. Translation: CASRNSSYNEQFF.

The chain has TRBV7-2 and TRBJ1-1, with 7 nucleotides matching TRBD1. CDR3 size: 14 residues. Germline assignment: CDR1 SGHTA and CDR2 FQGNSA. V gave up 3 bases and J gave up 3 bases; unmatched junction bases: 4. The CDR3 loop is CASSLARGYTEAFF. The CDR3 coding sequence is TGTGCCAGCAGCTTGGCCAGGGGGTACACTGAAGCTTTCTTT.

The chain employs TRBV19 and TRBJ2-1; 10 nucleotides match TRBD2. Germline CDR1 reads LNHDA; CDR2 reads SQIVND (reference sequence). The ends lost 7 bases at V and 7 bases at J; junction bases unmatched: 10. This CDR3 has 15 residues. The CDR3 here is CASTNLAGASNEQFF. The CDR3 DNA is TGTGCCAGTACTAATCTAGCGGGAGCTTCGAATGAGCAGTTCTTC. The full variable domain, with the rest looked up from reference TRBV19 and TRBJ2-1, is DGGITQSPKYLFRKEGQNVTLSCEQNLNHDAMYWYRQDPGQGLRLIYYSQIVNDFQKGDIAEGYSVSREKKESFPLTVTSAQKNPTAFYLCASTNLAGASNEQFFGPGTRLTVL.

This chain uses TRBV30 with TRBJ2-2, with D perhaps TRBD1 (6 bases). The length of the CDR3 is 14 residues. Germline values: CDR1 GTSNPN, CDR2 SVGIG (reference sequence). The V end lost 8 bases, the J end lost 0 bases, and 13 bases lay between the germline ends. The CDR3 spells CAAQGMANTGELFF. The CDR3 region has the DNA TGTGCCGCACAGGGTATGGCGAACACCGGGGAGCTGTTTTTT.

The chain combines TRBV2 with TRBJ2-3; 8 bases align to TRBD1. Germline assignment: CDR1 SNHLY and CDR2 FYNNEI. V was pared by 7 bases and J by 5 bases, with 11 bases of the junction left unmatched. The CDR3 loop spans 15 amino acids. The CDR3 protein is CASTRTGSPLDTQYF. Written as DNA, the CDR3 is TGTGCCAGCACCCGGACAGGGTCCCCTCTAGATACGCAGTATTTT.

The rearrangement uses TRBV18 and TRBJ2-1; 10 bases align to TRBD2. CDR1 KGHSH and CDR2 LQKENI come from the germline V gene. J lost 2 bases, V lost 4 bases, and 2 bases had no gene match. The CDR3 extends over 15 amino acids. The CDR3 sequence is CASSRSGGAYNEQFF. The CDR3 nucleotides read TGTGCCAGCTCACGGAGCGGGGGGGCCTACAATGAGCAGTTCTTC.

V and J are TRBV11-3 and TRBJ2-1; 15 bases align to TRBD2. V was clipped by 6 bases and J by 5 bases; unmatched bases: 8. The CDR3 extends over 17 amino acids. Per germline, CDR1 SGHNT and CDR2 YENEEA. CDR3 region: CASRPRTSGRAHNEQFF. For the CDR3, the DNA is TGTGCCAGCAGACCCCGGACTAGCGGGAGGGCCCACAATGAGCAGTTCTTC.

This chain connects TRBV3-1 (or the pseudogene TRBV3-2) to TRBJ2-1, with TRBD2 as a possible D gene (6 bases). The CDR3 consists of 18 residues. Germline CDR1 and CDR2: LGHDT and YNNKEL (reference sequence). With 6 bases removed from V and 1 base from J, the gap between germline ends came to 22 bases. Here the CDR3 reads CASSEGLLGGWSYNEQFF. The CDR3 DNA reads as TGTGCCAGCAGTGAGGGCCTCTTAGGAGGGTGGTCCTACAATGAGCAGTTCTTC.

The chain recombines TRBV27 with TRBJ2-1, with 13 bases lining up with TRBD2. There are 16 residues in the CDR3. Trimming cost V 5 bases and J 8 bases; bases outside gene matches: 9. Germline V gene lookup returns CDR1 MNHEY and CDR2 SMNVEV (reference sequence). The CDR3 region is CASSRPGLAGFYEQFF. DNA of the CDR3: TGTGCCAGCAGTAGACCGGGACTAGCGGGATTTTATGAGCAGTTCTTC.

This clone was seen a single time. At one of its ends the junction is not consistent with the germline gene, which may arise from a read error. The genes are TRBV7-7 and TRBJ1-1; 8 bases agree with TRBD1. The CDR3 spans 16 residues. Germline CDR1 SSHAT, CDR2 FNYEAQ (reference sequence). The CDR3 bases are TGTGCTAGCAGGAGGCGGGGCAGGGGGCCGAGGGATGAAGCTTTCTTT. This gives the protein CASRRRGRGPRDEAFF.